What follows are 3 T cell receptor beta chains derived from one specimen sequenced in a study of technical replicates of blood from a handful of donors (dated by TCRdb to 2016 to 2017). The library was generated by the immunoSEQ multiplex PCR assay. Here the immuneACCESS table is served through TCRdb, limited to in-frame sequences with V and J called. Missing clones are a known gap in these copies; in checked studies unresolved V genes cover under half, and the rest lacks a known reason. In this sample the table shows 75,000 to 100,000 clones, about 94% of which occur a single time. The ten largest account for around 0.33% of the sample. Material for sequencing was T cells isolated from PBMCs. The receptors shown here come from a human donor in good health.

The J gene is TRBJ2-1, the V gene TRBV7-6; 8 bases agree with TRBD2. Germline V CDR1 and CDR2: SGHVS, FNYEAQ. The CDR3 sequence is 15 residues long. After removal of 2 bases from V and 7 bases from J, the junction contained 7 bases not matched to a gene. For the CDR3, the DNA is TGTGCCAGCAGCTTAAACCGGGTAGCGGGGAATGAGCAGTTCTTC. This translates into CASSLNRVAGNEQFF.

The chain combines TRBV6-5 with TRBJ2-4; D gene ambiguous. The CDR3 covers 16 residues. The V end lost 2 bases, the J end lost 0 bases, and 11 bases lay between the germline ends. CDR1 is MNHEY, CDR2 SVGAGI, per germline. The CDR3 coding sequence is TGTGCCAGCAGTTACACTTCTATACTAGCCAAAAACATTCAGTACTTC. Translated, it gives CASSYTSILAKNIQYF.

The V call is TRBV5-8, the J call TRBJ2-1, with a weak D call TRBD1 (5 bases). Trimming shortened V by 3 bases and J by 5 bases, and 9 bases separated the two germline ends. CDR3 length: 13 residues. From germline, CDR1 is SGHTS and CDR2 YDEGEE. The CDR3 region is CASSSGHDNEQFF. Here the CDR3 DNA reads TGTGCCAGCAGCTCCGGACACGACAATGAGCAGTTCTTC. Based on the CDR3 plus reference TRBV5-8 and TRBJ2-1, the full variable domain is EAGVTQSPTHLIKTRGQQATLRCSPISGHTSVYWYQQALGLGLQFLLWYDEGEERNRGNFPPRFSGRQFPNYSSELNVNALELEDSALYLCASSSGHDNEQFFGPGTRLTVL.